The 27 T cell receptor beta chains below all came from one sample that was sequenced in a study of T cell responses to AZD1222 COVID-19 vaccine (dated by TCRdb to about 2021). Reading the label with the study, this specimen's time point is: about 28 days (+/-7) after the second vaccine dose. The library was built by means of the immunoSEQ multiplex PCR assay. TCRdb took this table from immuneACCESS and kept in-frame rearrangements with V and J called. Such tables lack part of the clones; where checked against another copy, unresolved V genes explain under half of the gap, and the rest is unexplained. For this sample there are around 150,000 clones; approximately 90% appear just once. The top ten clones comprise roughly 2% of the sample. The specimen was peripheral blood, collected 28 days after the second AZD1222 dose. These receptors were collected from an adult who received the AZD1222 COVID-19 vaccine.

This chain connects TRBV30 to TRBJ1-2; 9 positions agree with TRBD1. The germline CDR1 and CDR2 sequences are GTSNPN and SVGIG (reference sequence). The CDR3 has 14 residues. V lost 2 bases to trimming and J lost 12 bases; unmatched junction nucleotides: 13. The DNA for the CDR3 is TGTGCCTGGAGTCCACAAACGGGACAGGGTTTAGACACCTTC. It is translated as CAWSPQTGQGLDTF.

The chain couples TRBV2 to TRBJ2-5; a possible D gene is TRBD2 (6 bases). This CDR3 spans 15 amino acids. Trimming took off 2 bases at V and 4 bases at J, with 14 bases between the two ends. Per germline, CDR1 SNHLY and CDR2 FYNNEI. The CDR3 DNA sequence: TGTGCCAGCAGTGAACAGGGAGGCTTAACAGAGACCCAGTACTTC. It encodes CASSEQGGLTETQYF.

J is TRBJ1-3 and V is TRBV19, with no clear D. Deletions cut 5 bases from V and 3 bases from J, with 14 bases between. CDR3 size: 15 residues. CDR1 LNHDA and CDR2 SQIVND come from the germline V gene (reference sequence). The CDR3 DNA reads TGTGCCAGTAGTCATCCGAGGGCGGGTGGAAACACCATATATTTT. The encoded protein is CASSHPRAGGNTIYF.

The chain combines TRBV11-2 with TRBJ1-4; D ambiguous. From germline, CDR1 is SGHAT and CDR2 FQNNGV. The length of the CDR3 is 14 residues. The germline V and J ends were trimmed by 1 base and 3 bases, with 6 bases remaining between them. Here the CDR3 DNA reads TGTGCCAGCAGCTTAGGAGGGTCTAATGAAAAACTGTTTTTT. The encoded protein is CASSLGGSNEKLFF.

The V gene is TRBV27, the J gene TRBJ1-2; D is possibly TRBD1 (6 bases). This CDR3 comprises 14 residues. Trimming removed 5 bases at V and 4 bases at J, with 14 bases between. From germline, CDR1 is MNHEY and CDR2 SMNVEV (reference sequence). The CDR3 reads CASSAWGAGYGYTF. The CDR3 DNA reads as TGTGCCAGCAGTGCCTGGGGGGCGGGCTATGGCTACACCTTC.

V is TRBV5-1 and J is TRBJ1-1; possibly TRBD1 for D (5 bases). With 0 bases removed from V and 5 bases from J, the gap between germline ends came to 17 bases. Germline CDR1 is SGHRS and CDR2 is YFSETQ. The CDR3 extends over 16 amino acids. CDR3: CASSLAGVRAGTEAFF. CDR3 DNA: TGCGCCAGCAGCTTGGCGGGGGTTAGGGCCGGGACTGAAGCTTTCTTT.

V and J are TRBV7-6 and TRBJ2-1, with D hard to call. Trimming stripped 5 bases from V and 7 bases from J, with 15 bases between. Germline CDR1 is SGHVS and CDR2 is FNYEAQ. CDR3 length: 14 residues. CDR3 DNA sequence: TGTGCCAGCAGCCCCCAGCCGGGCCAGAATGAGCAGTTCTTC. As protein: CASSPQPGQNEQFF.

The J gene is TRBJ1-1, the V gene TRBV13; D remains ambiguous. Trimming shortened V by 5 bases and J by 0 bases, and 19 bases separated the two germline ends. The germline gives CDR1 PRHDT, CDR2 FYEKMQ (reference sequence). This CDR3 region has 17 residues. The CDR3: CASSLSRGGGMNTEAFF. As DNA, the CDR3 is TGTGCCAGCAGCCTAAGCCGGGGTGGTGGGATGAACACTGAAGCTTTCTTT.

The CDR3 reads CASSLPPQGTGYTF. CDR3 in DNA: TGTGCCAGCAGCTTACCTCCCCAGGGGACTGGCTACACCTTC. The chain carries TRBV7-9 and TRBJ1-2; possibly TRBD1 for D (6 bases). Looked up from germline, CDR1 is SEHNR and CDR2 is FQNEAQ (reference sequence). V was clipped by 2 bases and J by 7 bases, with 14 bases between them. The CDR3 is 14 residues long.

V is TRBV4-1 and J is TRBJ1-6; possible D gene TRBD1, 5 bases. The CDR3 sequence is 16 residues long. Trimming cost V 1 base and J 6 bases, with 13 bases left between them. CDR1 MGHRA and CDR2 YSYEKL come from the germline V gene. CDR3 nucleotide sequence: TGCGCCAGCAGCCAAGGGGGGAGTATTGGTAATTCACCCCTCCACTTT. This sequence encodes CASSQGGSIGNSPLHF.

The chain employs TRBV5-6 and TRBJ1-1, with D possibly being TRBD1 (5 bases). The V gene's germline CDR1 is SGHDT and CDR2 YYEEEE. The CDR3 consists of 13 residues. The V end was cut by 3 bases, the J end by 1 base, with 7 bases between. This chain's CDR3 is CASSSTGNTEAFF. CDR3 DNA: TGTGCCAGCAGCTCAACAGGGAACACTGAAGCTTTCTTT.

Only a few counts were recorded for this clone. The gene calls are TRBV5-1 and TRBJ2-2; 7 bases are shared with TRBD2. There are 14 residues in the CDR3. The germline V gene encodes CDR1 SGHRS and CDR2 YFSETQ. J gave up 4 bases and V 3 bases, and 3 bases lay outside the gene matches. The CDR3 is CASSSGGGTGELFF. The CDR3 coding sequence is TGCGCCAGCAGCTCGGGGGGAGGCACCGGGGAGCTGTTTTTT. Complete variable domain (other parts from reference TRBV5-1 and TRBJ2-2): KAGVTQTPRYLIKTRGQQVTLSCSPISGHRSVSWYQQTPGQGLQFLFEYFSETQRNKGNFPGRFSGRQFSNSRSEMNVSTLELGDSALYLCASSSGGGTGELFFGEGSRLTVL.

The V gene is TRBV6-1, the J gene TRBJ1-1, with TRBD1 as a possible D gene (6 bases). The germline V gene has CDR1 MNHNS and CDR2 SASEGT. The V end lost 10 bases, the J end lost 1 base, and 16 bases lay between the germline ends. The CDR3 loop spans 14 amino acids. The CDR3 bases are TGTGCCACCAACACCAGGGGAAGGAACACTGAAGCTTTCTTT. Its protein product is CATNTRGRNTEAFF.

The chain couples TRBV12-2 to TRBJ2-1; the DNA was not used to check the table's D call, TRBD2. TRBV12-2 corresponds to a pseudogene. There are 18 residues in the CDR3. The CDR3 DNA reads TGTGCAAGTCGCATACCGGGACTAGCGGGTTCCTCCTACAATGAGCAGTTCTTC. Protein product: CASRIPGLAGSSYNEQFF.

V usage is TRBV10-1 and J usage is TRBJ2-1, with TRBD2 matching over 9 bases. CDR3 length equals 15 residues. The germline CDR1 and CDR2 sequences are WNHNN and SYGVQD (reference sequence). V lost 6 bases to trimming and J lost 3 bases; unmatched junction nucleotides: 6. This chain's CDR3 is CASSASGTRYNEQFF. CDR3 DNA: TGCGCCAGCAGCGCTAGCGGGACGCGCTACAATGAGCAGTTCTTC.

The rearrangement joins TRBV6-5 to TRBJ2-2, with 9 bases fitting TRBD1. Germline trimming cut 10 bases from V and 2 bases from J; bases unmatched to any gene: 5. The CDR3 totals 14 residues. CDR1 and CDR2 from the germline V gene are MNHEY and SVGAGI. The CDR3 coding sequence is TGTGCCACCCGGGACAGGGCAAACACCGGGGAGCTGTTTTTT. Translated, it gives CATRDRANTGELFF.

The chain carries TRBV7-3 and TRBJ1-1; 9 positions match TRBD1. The CDR3 length is 18 residues. The V segment lost 2 bases and the J segment 5 bases; nucleotides outside the gene matches: 15. The germline gives CDR1 SGHTA, CDR2 FQGTGA. The CDR3 protein is CASSLFGPKQGARTEAFF. Here the CDR3 DNA reads TGTGCCAGCAGCTTATTTGGGCCAAAACAGGGGGCTAGAACTGAAGCTTTCTTT.

V is TRBV2 and J is TRBJ1-2; weak D call: TRBD1 (5 bases). The CDR3 contains 14 residues. Per germline, CDR1 SNHLY and CDR2 FYNNEI. Trimming took 3 bases from V and 4 from J, leaving 12 bases between them. CDR3 bases: TGTGCCAGCAGTGAGGATGGGACCGGCTATGGCTACACCTTC. This translates into CASSEDGTGYGYTF.

This chain joins TRBV7-4 and TRBJ2-7; 10 bases fit TRBD2. The CDR3 loop spans 18 amino acids. CDR1 and CDR2 from the germline V gene are SGHVT and SQSDAQ. The trim removed 5 bases at V and 3 bases at J, leaving 16 bases unmatched. The CDR3 protein is CASSARLSGRAKCYEQYF. The CDR3 DNA reads as TGTGCCAGCAGCGCCCGACTAAGCGGGAGGGCTAAATGCTACGAGCAGTACTTC.

V usage is TRBV6-6 and J usage is TRBJ1-1, with D unresolved. CDR3 length: 14 residues. Trimming removed 5 bases at V and 1 base at J, with 11 bases between. Per the germline V gene, CDR1 is MNHNY and CDR2 is SVGAGI (reference sequence). The CDR3 spells CASSPTRENTEAFF. The CDR3 DNA reads as TGTGCCAGCAGTCCAACCCGGGAGAACACTGAAGCTTTCTTT.

The V call is TRBV7-2, the J call TRBJ1-2; 8 bases match TRBD1. CDR3 size: 12 residues. Germline lookup yields CDR1 SGHTA and CDR2 FQGNSA. With 3 bases clipped from V and 7 bases from J, the junction kept 1 base outside the gene matches. The CDR3 bases are TGTGCCAGCAGCTTCGACAGGGGTGGCTACACCTTC. This encodes CASSFDRGGYTF.

The chain joins TRBV18 to TRBJ2-7; D is unresolved. The V gene's germline CDR1 is KGHSH and CDR2 LQKENI. The CDR3 is made up of 12 amino acids. Trimming shortened V by 3 bases and J by 6 bases, and 9 bases separated the two germline ends. CDR3 bases: TGTGCCAGCTCACCTGAGTCGGTCGAGCAGTACTTC. Translating gives CASSPESVEQYF.

V usage is TRBV7-8 and J usage is TRBJ2-7, with TRBD1 as a possible D gene (6 bases). The length of the CDR3 is 15 residues. CDR1 SGHVS and CDR2 FQNEAQ come from the germline V gene. Trimming removed 10 bases at V and 1 base at J, with 20 bases between. The CDR3 sequence is CATSPPGVKSYEQYF. For the CDR3, the DNA is TGTGCCACCTCTCCCCCAGGGGTCAAATCCTACGAGCAGTACTTC.

J is TRBJ2-7 and V is TRBV18; 11 bases align to TRBD2. V shed 6 bases, J shed 4 bases, and the junction held 14 bases outside the gene matches. CDR1 is KGHSH and CDR2 is LQKENI in the germline V gene. There are 17 residues in the CDR3. CDR3 amino acids: CASSGPGTSGRAYEQYF. The CDR3 DNA sequence: TGTGCCAGCTCGGGTCCCGGAACTAGCGGGAGAGCTTACGAGCAGTACTTC.

This clone showed up just once. The chain links TRBV5-6 to TRBJ1-4, with unresolved D. CDR1 SGHDT and CDR2 YYEEEE come from the germline V gene. This CDR3 has 16 amino acids. V lost 3 bases to trimming and J lost 8 bases, with 20 bases between them. The CDR3: CASSSYSGPEMEKLFF. The CDR3 nucleotides read TGTGCCAGCAGCTCGTATTCCGGGCCGGAGATGGAAAAACTGTTTTTT.

The J gene is TRBJ2-1, the V gene TRBV5-1; 8 positions match TRBD1. This CDR3 region has 14 residues. Trimming at V came to 4 bases and at J to 1 base, leaving 1 base not matched to a gene. Germline V gene data show CDR1 as SGHRS and CDR2 as YFSETQ. The CDR3 DNA reads as TGCGCCAGCAGCGGGACAGGATCCTACAATGAGCAGTTCTTC. Translating gives CASSGTGSYNEQFF.

The chain combines TRBV29-1 with TRBJ1-1; D perhaps matches TRBD1 (5 bases). V was shortened by 5 bases and J by 1 base, with 5 bases between the two germline ends. The CDR3 extends over 11 amino acids. CDR1 is SQVTM, CDR2 ANQGSEA, per germline. For the CDR3, the DNA is TGCAGCGTTCAGGGGAACACTGAAGCTTTCTTT. It is translated as CSVQGNTEAFF.